One sample yielded the 6 T cell receptor beta chains listed below, sequenced in a study of tumor-infiltrating lymphocytes in primary liver carcinoma. Between about 20 and 30 mg of unsorted bulk tissue served as the source from which RNA and DNA were co-extracted. With a constant-region primer, TCR beta cDNA was made from approximately 500 ng of total RNA. Each TCR beta library was derived from three nested multiplex PCR rounds that employed slightly modified ARM-PCR. In the first two PCR rounds, TRBV1-TRBV30 forward primers were paired with a C-beta reverse primer, and each round lasted 10 cycles. TCRdb passed the multiplex PCR reads through MiXCR, listing each CDR3 protein once. The sample lists around 81,000 distinct CDR3 sequences, over 55% seen once, with roughly 15% in the top ten. Input material: liver tumor tissue from sampling region 4. This sample's subset: tumor region T4, right-lateral pole. These receptors were taken from a woman aged 55-69 years with primary liver carcinoma and hepatitis B virus infection.

A remark on this clonotype: The junction shows a germline mismatch at one end, possibly a read error. The chain couples TRBV6-1 to TRBJ1-5; the match to TRBD1 covers 9 bases. Germline CDR1 reads MNHNS; CDR2 reads SASEGT. This CDR3 spans 15 amino acids. The CDR3: CASRLTGGSNQSQHF. DNA of the CDR3: TGTGCCAGCAGACTGACAGGGGGTAGCAATCAGTCCCAGCATTTT.

As to this clonotype: The junction departs from the called germline gene at one end, perhaps through a read error. This chain links TRBV2 with TRBJ2-7; D gene unclear. This CDR3 is 13 amino acids long. From germline, CDR1 is SNHLY and CDR2 FYNNEI. CDR3 loop: CASSVTGYYEQHF. CDR3 coding DNA: TGTGCCAGCAGTGTCACGGGCTACTACGAGCAGCACTTC. Using reference TRBV2 and TRBJ2-7 for the parts outside the CDR3, the full variable domain is EPEVTQTPSHQVTQMGQEVILRCVPISNHLYFYWYRQILGQKVEFLVSFYNNEISEKSEIFDDQFSVERPDGSNFTLKIRSTKLEDSAMYFCASSVTGYYEQHFGPGTRLTVT.

Only a few counts were recorded for this clonotype. The chain carries TRBV9 and TRBJ2-1; 9 bases fit TRBD2. Germline V gene lookup returns CDR1 SGDLS and CDR2 YYNGEE. The ends lost 4 bases at V and 10 bases at J; junction bases unmatched: 9. The CDR3 loop spans 14 amino acids. The CDR3 bases are TGTGCCAGCAGCCCCCGTATGCTAGCGGGGGAGCAGTTCTTC. Residues: CASSPRMLAGEQFF.

This clonotype was detected a few times. The junction departs from the called germline gene at one end, perhaps through a read error. V is TRBV29-1 and J is TRBJ1-2, with 7 bases lining up with TRBD1. The CDR3 has 11 residues. Per the germline V gene, CDR1 is SQVTM and CDR2 is ANQGSEA. CDR3 sequence reads: CSVERDSGYTF. The CDR3 region has the DNA TGTAGCGTTGAAAGGGACAGTGGCTACACCTTC. Drawing the rest from reference TRBV29-1 and TRBJ1-2, the complete variable domain is SAVISQKPSRDICQRGTSLTIQCQVDSQVTMMFWYRQQPGQSLTLIATANQGSEATYESGFVIDKFPISRPNLTFSTLTVSNMSPEDSSIYLCSVERDSGYTFGSGTRLTVV.

This chain joins TRBV6-1 and TRBJ2-3; D call uncertain. Matching the DNA end better, TRBJ1-5 makes the J call doubtful. This CDR3 has 15 residues. Germline CDR1 and CDR2: MNHNS and SASEGT. The CDR3, as DNA: TGTGCCAGCAGTGGATTAGTGGGAGCCACAGATACGCAGCATTTT. Protein product: CASSGLVGATDTQHF.

The chain is built from TRBV5-1 and TRBJ2-5; 7 bases agree with TRBD1. Germline loops: CDR1 SGHRS, CDR2 YFSETQ. The CDR3 extends over 17 amino acids. V dropped 5 bases and J dropped 5; count of bases not matched to a gene: 18. The CDR3 region has the DNA TGCGCCAGCAGAACGGGGACAGCCTCCATTCAGTCGGAGACCCAGTACTTC. It codes for CASRTGTASIQSETQYF.